The TCR beta chain under discussion was sequenced for a study of OX40 agonist ivuxolimab in advanced cancers. Regarding the study in general: Ivuxolimab was a fully human IgG2 agonistic monoclonal antibody targeting the costimulatory receptor OX40 (CD134). Intravenous ivuxolimab was administered to patients every 2 weeks at six dose levels: 0.01, 0.1, 0.3, 1.5, 3 and 10 mg/kg. Patients were allowed to have had prior anti-PD-1, anti-PD-L1 or anti-CTLA-4 therapy, and roughly two fifths of the dose-escalation patients had been treated with checkpoint inhibitors. Of the roughly 54 patients in dose escalation, approximately 20 had hepatocellular carcinoma, about 15 had melanoma, 9 had renal cell carcinoma and 9 had head and neck cancer. In the dose-escalation cohort, 75% to 85% of patients were male, and the mean age was 60 years with a range of about 20 to 90. The purpose of peripheral TCRbeta sequencing was to test whether ivuxolimab changed TCR sequence diversity and led to clonal T-cell expansion. Partial responses occurred in three dose-escalation patients, of whom one had hepatocellular carcinoma and two had cutaneous melanoma. The paper covers the monotherapy dose-escalation part of the phase I ivuxolimab trial, which included N ≈ 52 patients. What the authors observed across the whole study: At doses of 0.1 to 3.0 mg/kg, clonal expansion of both CD4+ and CD8+ blood T cells was observed from baseline to week 6. The antigen specificity of the peripheral T cells that underwent clonal expansion was not determined. In partial responders in the 0.1-3.0 mg/kg groups, normalized peripheral clonal expansion was found to be among the lowest, especially among CD8+ T cells. After ivuxolimab, more expanded clones were found on average in CD8+ T cells than in CD4+ T cells. Low levels of normalized T-cell clonal expansion were also seen in some patients who did not respond.

V sheds 2 bases and J sheds 7 bases, leaving 11 bases between their ends. Taken from the germline V gene (reference sequence), the CDR1 and CDR2 loops are GTSNPN and SVGIG. Reading from cysteine to phenylalanine, the CDR3 counts 12 amino acids. Only CDR3 DNA is held: 36 bases, read in frame from base 1. To sequence the TCRbeta CDR3 region, genomic DNA was isolated from the sorted cells. The immunoSEQ Assay was used to sequence the TCRbeta CDR3 regions. This immuneACCESS table, as held by TCRdb, lists in-frame sequences with V and J called but not all clones. Of the missing ones, under half trace to an unresolved V gene in checked studies; the others have no known cause. Recorded for this sample are 78,000 or so clones; roughly 90% of them occurred a single time. Less than 0.9% of the sample comes from the top ten. The trial excluded patients who had a history of autoimmune disease or were on systemic immunosuppression. Peripheral blood for TCR sequencing was collected from all dose cohorts at baseline, on cycle 4 day 1, and on cycle 7 day 1. The samples were taken from a phase I, first-in-human, multicenter, open-label dose-escalation trial of ivuxolimab. The trial enrolled adults with locally advanced or metastatic head and neck squamous cell, hepatocellular, melanoma or renal cell carcinoma. Before TCR sequencing, CD4+ T cells and CD8+ T cells from peripheral blood were sorted into separate populations.

This clone was seen only a few times. This clone's antigen is unknown. No qualities accompany the bases; no much larger clone lies one base away. The sequence derives from an adult with an advanced solid tumor such as melanoma, head and neck, liver or kidney cancer. The chain is assembled from TRBV30 and TRBJ1-2; too little of a D gene remains to name it. The specimen was CD4+ or CD8+ T cells sorted from blood, collected in a trial of the OX40 agonist ivuxolimab. The CDR3 in this case is CAWSRDGGGYTF. The nucleotides read TGTGCCTGGAGTAGGGATGGAGGTGGCTACACCTTC.